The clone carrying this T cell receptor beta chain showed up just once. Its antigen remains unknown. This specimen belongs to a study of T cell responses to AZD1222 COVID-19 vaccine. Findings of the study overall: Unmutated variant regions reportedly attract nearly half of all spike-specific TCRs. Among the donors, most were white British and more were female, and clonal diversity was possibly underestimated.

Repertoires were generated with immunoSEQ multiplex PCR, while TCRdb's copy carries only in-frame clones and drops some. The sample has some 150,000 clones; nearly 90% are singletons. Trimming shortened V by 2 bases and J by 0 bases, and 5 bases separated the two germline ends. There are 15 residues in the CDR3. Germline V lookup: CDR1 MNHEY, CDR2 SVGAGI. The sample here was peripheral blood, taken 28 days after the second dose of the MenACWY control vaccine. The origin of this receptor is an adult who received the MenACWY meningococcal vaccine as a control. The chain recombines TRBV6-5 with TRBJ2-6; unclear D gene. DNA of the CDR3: TGTGCCAGCAGTTACGGGGTCTCTGGGGCCAACGTCCTGACTTTC. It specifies CASSYGVSGANVLTF.